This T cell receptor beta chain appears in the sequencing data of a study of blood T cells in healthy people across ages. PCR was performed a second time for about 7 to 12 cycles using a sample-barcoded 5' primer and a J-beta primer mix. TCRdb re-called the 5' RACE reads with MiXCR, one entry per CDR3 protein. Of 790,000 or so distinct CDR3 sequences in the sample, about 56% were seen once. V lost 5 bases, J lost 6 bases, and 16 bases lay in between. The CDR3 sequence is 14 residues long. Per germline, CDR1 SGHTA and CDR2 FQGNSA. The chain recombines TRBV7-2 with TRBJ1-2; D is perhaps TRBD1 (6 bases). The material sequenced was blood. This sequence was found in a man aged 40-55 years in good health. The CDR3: CASSRSKTGNGYTF. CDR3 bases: TGTGCCAGCAGCCGAAGTAAAACAGGGAATGGCTACACCTTC.